This is a list of T cell receptor beta chains from one sample in a study of OX40 agonist ivuxolimab in advanced cancers. The method was immunoSEQ multiplex PCR; TCRdb's version includes in-frame clones alone and lacks a portion of them. The table records 9,000 to 15,000 clones, around four fifths of them present only once. Sequenced material: CD4+ or CD8+ T cells sorted from blood, taken in a trial of the OX40 agonist ivuxolimab. The receptor set was obtained from an adult with an advanced solid tumor such as melanoma, head and neck, liver or kidney cancer. Each CDR3 is given with its conserved first and last residue. The D gene is left open where the match is weak. Some rows have no size entry. The others give once, few or many, or a class for an expanded clone.

clone size	V gene	D gene	J gene	CDR3 protein	CDR3 DNA
NA	TRBV14	NA	TRBJ2-2	CASSLGFGELFF	TGTGCCAGCAGCCTAGGATTCGGGGAGCTGTTTTTT
NA	TRBV27	NA	TRBJ2-3	CASRAPGASSADTQYF	TGTGCCAGCCGAGCCCCTGGCGCCTCTAGCGCAGATACGCAGTATTTT
NA	TRBV28	TRBD1	TRBJ2-5	CASSLGTVLETQYF	TGTGCCAGCAGTCTGGGGACAGTACTAGAGACCCAGTACTTC
NA	TRBV10-2	NA	TRBJ1-5	CASGQPQHF	TGCGCCAGCGGTCAGCCCCAGCATTTT
NA	TRBV4-1	NA	TRBJ1-6	CASSQDAGRNSPLHF	TGCGCCAGCAGCCAAGATGCGGGCCGGAATTCACCCCTCCACTTT
NA	TRBV6-9	NA	TRBJ2-3	CASSGTDEDTQYF	TGCGCCAGCAGCGGGACAGATGAAGATACGCAGTATTTT
few	TRBV28	TRBD1	TRBJ2-5	CASRNPTGAQETQYF	TGTGCCAGCAGAAATCCGACAGGGGCCCAAGAGACCCAGTACTTC
NA	TRBV9	NA	TRBJ1-3	CASSVPTGLEEGNTIYF	TGTGCCAGCAGCGTTCCTACGGGACTTGAGGAAGGAAACACCATATATTTT
once	TRBV7-3	NA	TRBJ1-6	CASRDGRDSPLHF	TGTGCCAGCAGGGATGGCAGGGATTCACCCCTCCACTTT
NA	TRBV2	TRBD2	TRBJ2-3	CASSVDTESGRGTDTQYF	TGTGCCAGCAGTGTGGATACCGAAAGCGGGAGGGGGACAGATACGCAGTATTTT
NA	TRBV6-5	NA	TRBJ1-2	CASTPLLRNGYTF	TGTGCCAGCACCCCCCTCTTAAGGAATGGCTACACCTTC
few	TRBV6-1	NA	TRBJ2-7	CASSPAWGYEQYF	TGTGCCAGCTCCCCCGCCTGGGGGTACGAGCAGTACTTC
few	TRBV27	TRBD2	TRBJ2-7	CASSLRGRAGEQYF	TGTGCCAGCAGTTTACGGGGGAGGGCAGGCGAGCAGTACTTC
NA	TRBV14	TRBD2	TRBJ2-1	CASSPLGSGSYNEQFF	TGTGCCAGCAGCCCCCTGGGTAGCGGGAGTTACAATGAGCAGTTCTTC
few	TRBV28	TRBD2	TRBJ2-3	CASRRTSGRVDTQYF	TGTGCCAGCAGACGGACTAGCGGGAGGGTAGATACGCAGTATTTT
NA	TRBV5-6	TRBD1	TRBJ1-1	CASSLLDRGNTEAFF	TGTGCCAGCAGCTTGTTAGACAGGGGAAACACTGAAGCTTTCTTT
NA	TRBV11-3	TRBD1	TRBJ1-1	CASSPLGQGVELNTEAFF	TGTGCCAGCAGCCCCTTAGGTCAGGGGGTAGAATTGAACACTGAAGCTTTCTTT
NA	TRBV30	TRBD1	TRBJ2-7	CAWSDPETGYSEQYF	TGTGCCTGGAGTGATCCGGAGACAGGGTATTCCGAGCAGTACTTC
NA	TRBV30	NA	TRBJ1-3	CASDRSSGNTIYF	TGTGCCTCTGACAGGAGCTCTGGAAACACCATATATTTT
NA	TRBV15	NA	TRBJ1-5	CATRTGGYSNQPQHF	TGTGCCACCCGTACTGGGGGCTATAGCAATCAGCCCCAGCATTTT
NA	TRBV28	NA	TRBJ1-5	CASSFRDDREPQHF	TGTGCCAGCAGTTTTAGGGATGATAGGGAGCCCCAGCATTTT
NA	TRBV5-1	NA	TRBJ2-7	CASSWPRIGQGPYEQYF	TGCGCCAGCAGCTGGCCCCGGATAGGGCAGGGGCCCTACGAGCAGTACTTC
NA	TRBV2	NA	TRBJ2-2	CARAAQTNTGELFF	TGTGCCAGAGCCGCGCAGACGAACACCGGGGAGCTGTTTTTT
NA	TRBV27	NA	TRBJ2-1	CASSEYEYNEQFF	TGTGCCAGCAGCGAATATGAGTACAATGAGCAGTTCTTC
NA	TRBV27	TRBD2	TRBJ2-5	CASSSPGSGLYQGTQYF	TGTGCCAGCAGTTCCCCAGGTAGCGGGTTGTACCAAGGGACCCAGTACTTC
NA	TRBV9	TRBD2	TRBJ2-7	CASSVISGGGGEQYF	TGTGCCAGCAGCGTGATTTCGGGGGGAGGCGGCGAGCAGTACTTC
NA	TRBV5-5	NA	TRBJ2-5	CASRRAGSQETQYF	TGTGCCAGCCGCCGGGCGGGTTCCCAAGAGACCCAGTACTTC
NA	TRBV6-5	NA	TRBJ2-2	CASGLVGELFF	TGTGCCAGCGGGCTTGTCGGGGAGCTGTTTTTT
few	TRBV27	NA	TRBJ2-1	CASSLGGRYNEQFF	TGTGCCAGCAGTTTAGGAGGGCGTTACAATGAGCAGTTCTTC
NA	TRBV13	TRBD2	TRBJ2-7	CASSRLAGDDEQYF	TGTGCCAGCAGTCGGCTAGCGGGAGATGACGAGCAGTACTTC
NA	TRBV9	TRBD1	TRBJ2-7	CASSATGDRVGDEQYF	TGTGCCAGCAGCGCGACCGGGGACAGGGTCGGTGACGAGCAGTACTTC
NA	TRBV6-5	TRBD2	TRBJ2-3	CASSPGRVSTDTQYF	TGTGCCAGCAGTCCCGGGAGGGTTAGCACAGATACGCAGTATTTT
NA	TRBV27	NA	TRBJ1-5	CASKMGGSNQPQHF	TGTGCCAGCAAGATGGGGGGGAGCAATCAGCCCCAGCATTTT
NA	TRBV30	TRBD1	TRBJ1-2	CAWLAGAGGVFYGYTF	TGTGCCTGGCTGGCGGGCGCAGGGGGCGTATTCTATGGCTACACCTTC
NA	TRBV28	TRBD1	TRBJ2-7	CASRPGQGYYEQYF	TGTGCCAGCAGACCGGGACAGGGGTACTACGAGCAGTACTTC
NA	TRBV29-1	TRBD1	TRBJ1-2	CSVLAQDRVNGYTF	TGCAGCGTTCTGGCCCAGGACAGGGTCAATGGCTACACCTTC
NA	TRBV28	TRBD2	TRBJ2-1	CASSFFSVTSGRYEQFF	TGTGCCAGCAGTTTTTTCTCTGTGACTAGCGGGAGGTATGAGCAGTTCTTC
NA	TRBV6-6	TRBD1	TRBJ1-4	CASTGQGATNEKLFF	TGTGCCAGCACTGGACAGGGGGCAACTAATGAAAAACTGTTTTTT
NA	TRBV10-1	NA	TRBJ2-1	CASSEKTGSYNEQFF	TGCGCCAGCAGTGAAAAAACAGGCTCCTACAATGAGCAGTTCTTC
few	TRBV7-9	NA	TRBJ1-4	CASSPGEEGANEKLFF	TGTGCCAGCAGCCCGGGGGAGGAGGGGGCTAATGAAAAACTGTTTTTT
NA	TRBV19	NA	TRBJ1-6	CASSKNQDGDSPLHF	TGTGCCAGTAGTAAGAACCAAGACGGGGATTCACCCCTCCACTTT
few	TRBV7-3	TRBD1	TRBJ1-1	CASSSTGGGGAEAFF	TGTGCCAGCAGCTCAACAGGGGGCGGTGGCGCTGAAGCTTTCTTT
NA	TRBV27	TRBD2	TRBJ2-4	CASSHTRRLAGGGAKNIQYF	TGTGCCAGCAGTCATACCCGAAGACTAGCGGGAGGGGGGGCCAAAAACATTCAGTACTTC
NA	TRBV7-3	TRBD1	TRBJ2-1	CASSPGQGAREQFF	TGTGCCAGCAGCCCCGGGCAGGGGGCCCGGGAGCAGTTCTTC
NA	TRBV6-4	NA	TRBJ1-5	CASSEGANQPQHF	TGTGCCAGCAGTGAGGGGGCCAATCAGCCCCAGCATTTT
NA	TRBV6-1	TRBD1	TRBJ1-2	CASTKAVPGQGTYGYTF	TGTGCCAGCACTAAAGCCGTCCCGGGACAGGGAACCTATGGCTACACCTTC
NA	TRBV14	NA	TRBJ2-7	CASSQDTYEQYF	TGTGCCAGCAGCCAAGACACTTACGAGCAGTACTTC
NA	TRBV11-2	NA	TRBJ1-1	CASSLGDLGGAFF	TGTGCCAGCAGCTTAGGGGACCTTGGAGGGGCTTTCTTT
NA	TRBV7-9	NA	TRBJ2-1	CASSLMGTIGYNEQFF	TGTGCCAGCAGCTTAATGGGTACGATTGGCTACAATGAGCAGTTCTTC
NA	TRBV28	NA	TRBJ2-3	CASSLLSRLSTDTQYF	TGTGCCAGCAGTTTATTGAGCAGACTAAGCACAGATACGCAGTATTTT
NA	TRBV7-9	TRBD1	TRBJ1-1	CASSSPGQGQTEAFF	TGTGCCAGCAGCTCGCCGGGACAGGGCCAGACTGAAGCTTTCTTT
NA	TRBV27	TRBD1	TRBJ2-7	CASSVGQGYEQYF	TGTGCCAGCAGTGTGGGACAGGGCTACGAGCAGTACTTC
once	TRBV4-1	NA	TRBJ1-5	CASSQGLNSNQPQHF	TGCGCCAGCAGCCAAGGGCTTAATAGCAATCAGCCCCAGCATTTT
NA	TRBV25-1	NA	TRBJ1-1	CASGLTGNTEAFF	TGTGCCAGCGGCCTGACAGGGAACACTGAAGCTTTCTTT
NA	TRBV6-1	NA	TRBJ2-2	CASSEWVGSTGELFF	TGTGCCAGCAGTGAATGGGTCGGTAGCACCGGGGAGCTGTTTTTT
NA	TRBV19	NA	TRBJ1-2	CASTPFGKDYGYTF	TGTGCCAGTACTCCATTCGGGAAGGACTATGGCTACACCTTC
NA	TRBV6-5	NA	TRBJ2-2	CASSYRFAGELFF	TGTGCCAGCAGTTATCGGTTTGCCGGGGAGCTGTTTTTT